The clone carrying this T cell receptor beta chain was picked up a small number of times. Unique molecular identifiers were incorporated during preparation of the TCRbeta library. MiXCR was run by TCRdb on the PCR reads, yielding one entry per CDR3 protein. Of around 340,000 distinct CDR3 sequences in the sample, 13% were seen once. Germline CDR1 LGHDT, CDR2 YNNKEL (reference sequence). V lost 0 bases to trimming and J lost 0 bases, with 10 bases between them. This CDR3 has 16 amino acids. The data originate from a study of T-cell reconstitution after alpha-beta-depleted transplantation in children. The chain is built from TRBV3-1 and TRBJ2-3, with D perhaps assigned TRBD1 or TRBD2 (5 bases each). The sequencing used PBMCs, collected from the stem cell graft. The TCR comes from a human donor who donated a stem cell graft to a child with Fanconi anemia. CDR3 nucleotides: TGTGCCAGCAGCCAAGATGCGAGGGGAAGCACAGATACGCAGTATTTT. Residues: CASSQDARGSTDTQYF.